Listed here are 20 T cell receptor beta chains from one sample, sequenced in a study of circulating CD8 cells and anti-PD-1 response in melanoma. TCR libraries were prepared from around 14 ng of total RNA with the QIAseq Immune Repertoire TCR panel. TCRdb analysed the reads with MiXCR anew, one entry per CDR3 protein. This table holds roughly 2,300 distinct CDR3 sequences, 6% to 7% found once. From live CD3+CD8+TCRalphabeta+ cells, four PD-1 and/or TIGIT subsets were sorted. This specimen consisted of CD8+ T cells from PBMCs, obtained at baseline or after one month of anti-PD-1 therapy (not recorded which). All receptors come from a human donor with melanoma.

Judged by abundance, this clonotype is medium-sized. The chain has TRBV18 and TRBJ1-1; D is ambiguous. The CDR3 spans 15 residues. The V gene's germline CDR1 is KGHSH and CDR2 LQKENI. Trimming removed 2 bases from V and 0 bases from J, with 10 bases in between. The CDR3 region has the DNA TGTGCCAGCTCACCAAGCGACAAATTGAACACTGAAGCTTTCTTT. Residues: CASSPSDKLNTEAFF.

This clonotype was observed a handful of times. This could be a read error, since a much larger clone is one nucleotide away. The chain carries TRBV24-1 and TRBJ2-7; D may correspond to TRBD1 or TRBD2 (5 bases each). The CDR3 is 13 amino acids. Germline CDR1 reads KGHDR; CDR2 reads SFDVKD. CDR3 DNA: TGTGCCACCGGGAAGGGGAGCTCCCACGAGCAGTACTTC. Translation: CATGKGSSHEQYF.

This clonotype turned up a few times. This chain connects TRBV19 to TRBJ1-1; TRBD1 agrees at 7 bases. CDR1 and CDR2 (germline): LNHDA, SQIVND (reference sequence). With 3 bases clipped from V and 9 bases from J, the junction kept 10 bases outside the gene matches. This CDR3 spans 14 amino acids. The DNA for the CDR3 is TGTGCCAGTAGTATTCAGGGGGGGCTACCTAAAGCTTTCTTT. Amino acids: CASSIQGGLPKAFF. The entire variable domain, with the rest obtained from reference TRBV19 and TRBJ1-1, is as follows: DGGITQSPKYLFRKEGQNVTLSCEQNLNHDAMYWYRQDPGQGLRLIYYSQIVNDFQKGDIAEGYSVSREKKESFPLTVTSAQKNPTAFYLCASSIQGGLPKAFFGQGTRLTVV.

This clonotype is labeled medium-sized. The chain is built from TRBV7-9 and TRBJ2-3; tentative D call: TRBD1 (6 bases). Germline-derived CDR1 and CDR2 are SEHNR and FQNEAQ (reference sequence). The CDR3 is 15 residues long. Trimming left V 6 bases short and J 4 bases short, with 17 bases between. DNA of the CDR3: TGTGCCAGCAGTCCGCCCCGGGACAACCCAGATACGCAGTATTTT. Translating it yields CASSPPRDNPDTQYF.

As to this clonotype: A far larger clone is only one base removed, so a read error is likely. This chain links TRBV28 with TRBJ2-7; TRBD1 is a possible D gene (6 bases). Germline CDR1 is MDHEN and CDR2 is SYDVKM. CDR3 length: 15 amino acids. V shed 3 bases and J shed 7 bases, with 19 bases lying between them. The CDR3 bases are TGTGCCAGCAGTTTCCCAGGGGCTGGCTACAATGAGCAGTACTTC. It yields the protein CASSFPGAGYNEQYF.

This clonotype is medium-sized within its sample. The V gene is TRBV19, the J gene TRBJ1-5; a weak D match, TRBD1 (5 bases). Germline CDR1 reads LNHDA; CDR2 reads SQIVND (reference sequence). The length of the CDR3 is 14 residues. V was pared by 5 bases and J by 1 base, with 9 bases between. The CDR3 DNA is TGTGCCAGTAGTGAAGGGGTCAGCAATCAGCCCCAGCATTTT. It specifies CASSEGVSNQPQHF.

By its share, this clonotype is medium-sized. The CDR3 sequence: CASSSGQGFTEAFF. For the CDR3, the DNA is TGCGCCAGCAGCTCTGGACAGGGGTTTACTGAAGCTTTCTTT. The chain recombines TRBV4-1 with TRBJ1-1; 9 bases match TRBD1. The J segment lost 5 bases and the V segment lost 5 bases, leaving 6 bases of the junction unmatched. This CDR3 region has 14 residues. Per the germline V gene, CDR1 is MGHRA and CDR2 is YSYEKL.

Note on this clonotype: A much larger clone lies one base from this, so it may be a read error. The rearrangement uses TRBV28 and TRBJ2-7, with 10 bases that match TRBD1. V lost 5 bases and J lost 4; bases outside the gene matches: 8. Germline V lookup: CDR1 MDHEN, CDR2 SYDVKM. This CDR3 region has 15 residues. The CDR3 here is CASSLETGGGYEQYF. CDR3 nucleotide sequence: TGTGCCAGCAGTCTTGAGACAGGGGGCGGGTACGAGCAGTACTTC. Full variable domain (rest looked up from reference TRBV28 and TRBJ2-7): DVKVTQSSRYLVKRTGEKVFLECVQDMDHENMFWYRQDPGLGLRLIYFSYDVKMKEKGDIPEGYSVSREKKERFSLILESASTNQTSMYLCASSLETGGGYEQYFGPGTRLTVT.

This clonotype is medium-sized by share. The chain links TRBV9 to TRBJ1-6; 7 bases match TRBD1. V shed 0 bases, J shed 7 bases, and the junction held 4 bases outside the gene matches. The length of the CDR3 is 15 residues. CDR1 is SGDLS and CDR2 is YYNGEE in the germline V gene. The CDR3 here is CASSVAGGENSPLHF. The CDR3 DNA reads TGTGCCAGCAGCGTAGCAGGGGGAGAGAATTCACCCCTCCACTTT.

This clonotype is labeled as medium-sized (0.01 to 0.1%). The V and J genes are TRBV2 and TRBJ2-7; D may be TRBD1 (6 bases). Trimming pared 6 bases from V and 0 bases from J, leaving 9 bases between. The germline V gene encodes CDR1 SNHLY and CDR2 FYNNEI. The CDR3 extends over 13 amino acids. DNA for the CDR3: TGTGCCAGCAGCCGGGACACCTCCTACGAGCAGTACTTC. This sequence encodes CASSRDTSYEQYF.

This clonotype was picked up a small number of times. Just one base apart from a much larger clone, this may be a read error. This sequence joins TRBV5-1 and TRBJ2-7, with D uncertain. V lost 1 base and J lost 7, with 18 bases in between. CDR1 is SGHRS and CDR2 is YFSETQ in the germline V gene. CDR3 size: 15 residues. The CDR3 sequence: CASSLQRAGDMEQYF. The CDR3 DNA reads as TGCGCCAGCAGCTTGCAAAGGGCTGGGGATATGGAGCAGTACTTC.

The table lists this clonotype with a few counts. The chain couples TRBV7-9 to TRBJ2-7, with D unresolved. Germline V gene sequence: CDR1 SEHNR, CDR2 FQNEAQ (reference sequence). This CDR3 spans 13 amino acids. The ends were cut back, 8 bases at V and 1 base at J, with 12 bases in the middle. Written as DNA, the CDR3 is TGTGCCAGCGTGATGGCGGCTTCCTACGAGCAGTACTTC. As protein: CASVMAASYEQYF.

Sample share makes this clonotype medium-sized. The CDR3, as DNA: TGTGCCAGCAGCTTATACGCCGCTGACCACGAGCAGTACTTC. As protein: CASSLYAADHEQYF. The rearrangement joins TRBV7-2 to TRBJ2-7; D call uncertain. Between the trimmed V and J ends, which lost 2 bases and 5 bases, there was a span of 13 bases. The germline gives CDR1 SGHTA, CDR2 FQGNSA. The CDR3 totals 14 residues.

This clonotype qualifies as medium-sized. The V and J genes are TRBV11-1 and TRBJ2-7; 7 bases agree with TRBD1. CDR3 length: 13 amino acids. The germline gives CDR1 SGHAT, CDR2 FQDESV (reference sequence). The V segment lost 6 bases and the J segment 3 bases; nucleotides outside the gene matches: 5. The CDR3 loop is CASSTGARYEQYF. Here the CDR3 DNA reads TGTGCCAGCAGTACAGGGGCCCGCTACGAGCAGTACTTC.

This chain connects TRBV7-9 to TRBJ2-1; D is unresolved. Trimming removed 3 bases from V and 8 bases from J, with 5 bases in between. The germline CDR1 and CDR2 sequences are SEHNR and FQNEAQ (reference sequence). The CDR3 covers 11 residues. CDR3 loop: CASSFYDEQFF. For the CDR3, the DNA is TGTGCCAGCAGCTTTTACGATGAGCAGTTCTTC.

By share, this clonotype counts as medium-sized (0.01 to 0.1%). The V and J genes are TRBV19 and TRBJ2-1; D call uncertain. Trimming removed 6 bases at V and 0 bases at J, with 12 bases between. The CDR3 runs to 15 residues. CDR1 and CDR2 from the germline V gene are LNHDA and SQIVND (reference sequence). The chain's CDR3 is CASRTSSSSYNEQFF. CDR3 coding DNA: TGTGCCAGTAGGACGAGTTCCTCCTCCTACAATGAGCAGTTCTTC.

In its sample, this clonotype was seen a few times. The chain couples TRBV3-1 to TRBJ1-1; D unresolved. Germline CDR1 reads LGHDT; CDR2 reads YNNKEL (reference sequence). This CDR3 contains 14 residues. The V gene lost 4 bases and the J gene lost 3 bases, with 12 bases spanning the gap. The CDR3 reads CASSPSGEYTEAFF. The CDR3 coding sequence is TGTGCCAGCAGCCCAAGCGGGGAGTACACTGAAGCTTTCTTT.

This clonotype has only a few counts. The DNA for the CDR3 is TGCGCCAGCAGCCCGGGGGCTAGGGGCACAGATACGCAGTATTTT. As protein: CASSPGARGTDTQYF. This chain joins TRBV23-1 and TRBJ2-3; D is possibly TRBD1 or TRBD2 (6 bases each). TRBV23-1 is marked as an open reading frame, function uncertain. V was pared by 6 bases and J by 1 base, with 14 bases between. The CDR3 spans 15 residues.

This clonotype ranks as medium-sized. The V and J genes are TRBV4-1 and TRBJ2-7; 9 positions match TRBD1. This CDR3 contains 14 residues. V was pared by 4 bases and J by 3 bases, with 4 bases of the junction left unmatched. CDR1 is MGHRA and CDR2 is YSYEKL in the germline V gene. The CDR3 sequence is CASSLQGAGYEQYF. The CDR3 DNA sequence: TGCGCCAGCAGCCTACAGGGGGCCGGCTACGAGCAGTACTTC.

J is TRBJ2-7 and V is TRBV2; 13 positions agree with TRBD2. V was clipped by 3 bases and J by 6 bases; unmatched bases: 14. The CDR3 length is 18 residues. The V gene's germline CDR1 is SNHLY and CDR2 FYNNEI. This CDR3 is CASSDQTSGGPPGGEQYF. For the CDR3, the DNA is TGTGCCAGCAGTGATCAGACTAGCGGGGGGCCCCCGGGGGGCGAGCAGTACTTC.